This entry concerns a single TCR beta chain. This record comes from a study of blood T cell repertoires in COVID-19. Original processing methods: Amplification from reference gene primers served as the basis for estimated nucleated cell counts. Produced via immunoSEQ multiplex PCR; TCRdb's table is partial and in-frame only. V and J calls plus clone size are reproduced from that table; the DNA served to infer D and trimming. This sample has approximately 220,000 clones, with about four fifths found just once. This CDR3 spans 15 amino acids. Germline-derived CDR1 and CDR2 are MNHEY and SMNVEV (reference sequence). Trimming stripped 5 bases from V and 6 bases from J, with 17 bases between.

The chain links TRBV27 to TRBJ2-4, with a possible D match to TRBD2 (5 bases). Sequencing input: peripheral blood. The receptor was derived from a woman aged 35 to 49 with active or convalescent COVID-19. CDR3 bases: TGTGCCAGCAGTCCGTCCAGGCGGGTAGGAAACATTCAGTACTTC. The encoded protein is CASSPSRRVGNIQYF.